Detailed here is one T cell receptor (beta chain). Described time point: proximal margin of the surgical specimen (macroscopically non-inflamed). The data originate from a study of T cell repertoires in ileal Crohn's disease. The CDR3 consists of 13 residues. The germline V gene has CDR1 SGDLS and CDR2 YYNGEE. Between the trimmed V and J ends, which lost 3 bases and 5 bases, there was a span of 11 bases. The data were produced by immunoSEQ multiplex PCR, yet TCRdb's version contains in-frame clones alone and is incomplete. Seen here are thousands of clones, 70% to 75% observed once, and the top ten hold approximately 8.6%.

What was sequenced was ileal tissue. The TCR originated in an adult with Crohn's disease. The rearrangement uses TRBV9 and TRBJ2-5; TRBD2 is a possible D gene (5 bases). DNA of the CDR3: TGTGCCAGCAGCGCTAGCACGGGGGAGACCCAGTACTTC. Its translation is CASSASTGETQYF.